A selection of T cell receptor beta chains follows, all from one sample in a study of OX40 agonist ivuxolimab in advanced cancers. The assay was immunoSEQ multiplex PCR, and TCRdb's table has in-frame clones only and misses some. This table holds about 77,000 clones, under 90% found once. Sequencing used CD4+ or CD8+ T cells sorted from blood, obtained in a trial of the OX40 agonist ivuxolimab. These receptors were collected from an adult with an advanced solid tumor such as melanoma, head and neck, liver or kidney cancer. Each CDR3 is given with its conserved first and last residue. The D gene is left open where the match is weak.

TRBV18 | . | CASSPPNHGSQGYTF
TRBV28 | . | CASSLRTLREQYF
TRBV5-4 | . | CASTLPPFDYNEQFF
TRBV6-5 | TRBD2 | CASSYTLTSGATQYF
TRBV10-3 | . | CAMSSGGGYTF
TRBV29-1 | . | CSVGRSGANVLTF
TRBV30 | . | CAWSVRDGGEQYF
TRBV18 | . | CASSPYSGTENTEAFF
TRBV9 | . | CASSVEPTRVYNEQFF
TRBV11-2 | . | CASSLGWTVDVIYEQYF
TRBV28 | TRBD1 | CASRGGTGWYEQYF
TRBV28 | . | CASRNLPREALADTQYF
TRBV6-5 | . | CASSQGLFNSYEQYF
TRBV18 | . | CASSPPSFTEAFF
TRBV15 | . | CATSRVLAEGRLF
TRBV25-1 | . | CASTPLFGRTEAFF
TRBV2 | TRBD1 | CASKGRDRVGQPQHF
TRBV15 | . | CATSSFLQGSETQYF
TRBV5-1 | TRBD2 | CASSLASGGPTYNEQFF
TRBV19 | TRBD1 | CASSIGLNAGTDEAFF
TRBV11-1 | TRBD2 | CASRGGPANTGELFF
TRBV5-1 | . | CASSSEGADTQYF
TRBV10-2 | . | CASNPNPYNSPLHF